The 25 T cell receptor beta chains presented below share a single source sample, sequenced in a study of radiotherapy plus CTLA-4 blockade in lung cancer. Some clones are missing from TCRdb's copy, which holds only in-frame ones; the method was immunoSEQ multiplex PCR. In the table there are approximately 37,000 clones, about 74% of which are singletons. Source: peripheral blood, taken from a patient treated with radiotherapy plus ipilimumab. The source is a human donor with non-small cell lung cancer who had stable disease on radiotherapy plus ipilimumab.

Here the CDR3 reads CASSYSVRNEQFF. CDR3 in DNA: TGTGCCAGCAGTTACTCGGTCAGGAATGAGCAGTTCTTC. The rearrangement links TRBV6-6 to TRBJ2-1; D is unclear. The CDR3 has 13 amino acids. CDR1 is MNHNY and CDR2 is SVGAGI in the germline V gene (reference sequence). V gave up 0 bases and J gave up 7 bases, with 7 bases separating them.

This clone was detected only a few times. Here the CDR3 reads CASSATGQGAGGYTF. In DNA form, the CDR3 reads TGTGCCAGCAGCGCTACGGGACAGGGGGCCGGTGGCTACACCTTC. The V call is TRBV11-3, the J call TRBJ1-2; the match to TRBD1 covers 12 bases. The CDR3 is made up of 15 amino acids. Germline CDR1 and CDR2: SGHNT and YENEEA. The V segment lost 5 bases and the J segment 7 bases; nucleotides outside the gene matches: 8.

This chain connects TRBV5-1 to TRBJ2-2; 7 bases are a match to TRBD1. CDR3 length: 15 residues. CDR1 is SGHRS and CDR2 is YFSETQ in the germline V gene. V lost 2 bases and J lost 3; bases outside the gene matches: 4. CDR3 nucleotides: TGCGCCAGCAGCTTCGACAGGGCGCACACCGGGGAGCTGTTTTTT. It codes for CASSFDRAHTGELFF.

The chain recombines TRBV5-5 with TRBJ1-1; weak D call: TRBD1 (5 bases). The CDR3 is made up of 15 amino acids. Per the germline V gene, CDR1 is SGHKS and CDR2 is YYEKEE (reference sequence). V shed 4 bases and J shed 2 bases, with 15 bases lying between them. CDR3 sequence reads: CASSRWGGRNTEAFF. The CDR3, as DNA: TGTGCCAGCAGCCGATGGGGGGGACGAAACACTGAAGCTTTCTTT.

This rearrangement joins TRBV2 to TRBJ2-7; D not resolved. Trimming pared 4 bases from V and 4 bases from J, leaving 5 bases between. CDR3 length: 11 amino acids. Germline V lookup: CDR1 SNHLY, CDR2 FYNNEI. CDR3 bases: TGTGCCAGCAGTGGTTATTACGAGCAGTACTTC. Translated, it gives CASSGYYEQYF.

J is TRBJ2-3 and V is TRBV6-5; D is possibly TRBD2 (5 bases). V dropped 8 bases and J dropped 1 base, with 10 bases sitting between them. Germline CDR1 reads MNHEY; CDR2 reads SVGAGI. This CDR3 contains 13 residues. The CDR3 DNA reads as TGTGCCAGCCAAACAGCGGGCACAGATACGCAGTATTTT. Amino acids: CASQTAGTDTQYF.

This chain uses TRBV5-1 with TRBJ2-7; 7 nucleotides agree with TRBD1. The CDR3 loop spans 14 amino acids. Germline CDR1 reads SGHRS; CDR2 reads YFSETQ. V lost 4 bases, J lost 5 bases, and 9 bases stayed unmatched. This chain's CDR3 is CASSTGTVAHEQYF. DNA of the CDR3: TGCGCCAGCAGCACCGGGACAGTAGCCCACGAGCAGTACTTC.

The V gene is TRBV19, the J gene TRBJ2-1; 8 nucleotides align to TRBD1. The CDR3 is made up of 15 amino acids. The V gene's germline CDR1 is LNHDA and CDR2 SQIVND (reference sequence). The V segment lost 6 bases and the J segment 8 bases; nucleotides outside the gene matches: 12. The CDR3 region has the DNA TGTGCCAGTAGGAGACAGGGGATAGGTGGTGATGAGCAGTTCTTC. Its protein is CASRRQGIGGDEQFF.

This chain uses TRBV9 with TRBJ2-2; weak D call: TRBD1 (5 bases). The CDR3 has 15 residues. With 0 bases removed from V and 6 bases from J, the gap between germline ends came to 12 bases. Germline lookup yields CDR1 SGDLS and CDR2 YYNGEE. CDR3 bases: TGTGCCAGCAGCGTAGGGGGCCTCTCACCCGGGGAGCTGTTTTTT. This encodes CASSVGGLSPGELFF.

Here the CDR3 DNA reads TGTGCCAGCAGCTTTTTGGGCGGGGCTGGCGAGACCCAGTACTTC. Residues: CASSFLGGAGETQYF. V is TRBV7-2 and J is TRBJ2-5, with a possible D match to TRBD2 (6 bases). This CDR3 region has 15 residues. The V and J ends lost 3 bases and 5 bases respectively, with 16 bases between them. From germline, CDR1 is SGHTA and CDR2 FQGNSA.

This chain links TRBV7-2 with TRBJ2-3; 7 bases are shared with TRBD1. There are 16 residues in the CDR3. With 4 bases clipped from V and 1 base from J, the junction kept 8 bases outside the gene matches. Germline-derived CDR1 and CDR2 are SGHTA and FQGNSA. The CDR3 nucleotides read TGTGCCAGCAGCTCGCGAAGACAGGGAGGCACAGATACGCAGTATTTT. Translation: CASSSRRQGGTDTQYF.

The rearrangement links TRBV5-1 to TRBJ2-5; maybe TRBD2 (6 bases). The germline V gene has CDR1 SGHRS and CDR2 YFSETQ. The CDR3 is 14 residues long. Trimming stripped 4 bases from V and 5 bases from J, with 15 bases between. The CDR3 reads CASSVTTGLETQYF. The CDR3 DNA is TGCGCCAGCAGCGTGACAACGGGACTCGAGACCCAGTACTTC.

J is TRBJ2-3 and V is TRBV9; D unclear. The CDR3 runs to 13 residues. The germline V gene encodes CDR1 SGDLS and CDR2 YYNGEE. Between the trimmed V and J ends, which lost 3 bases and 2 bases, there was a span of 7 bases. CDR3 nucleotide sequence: TGTGCCAGCAGCGCGCGAAACACAGATACGCAGTATTTT. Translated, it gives CASSARNTDTQYF.

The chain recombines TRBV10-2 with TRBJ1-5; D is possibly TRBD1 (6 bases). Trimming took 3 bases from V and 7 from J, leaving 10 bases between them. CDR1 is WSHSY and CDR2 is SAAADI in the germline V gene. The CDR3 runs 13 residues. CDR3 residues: CASSDKGEQPQHF. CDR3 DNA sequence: TGCGCCAGCAGTGATAAGGGGGAGCAGCCCCAGCATTTT.

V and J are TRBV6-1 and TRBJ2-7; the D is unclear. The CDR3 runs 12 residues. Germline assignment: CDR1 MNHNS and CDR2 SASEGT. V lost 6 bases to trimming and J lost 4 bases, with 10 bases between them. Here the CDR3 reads CASSRLEYEQYF. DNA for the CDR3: TGTGCCAGCAGCCGACTGGAGTACGAGCAGTACTTC.

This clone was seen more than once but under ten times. CDR3 bases: TGTGCCTGGAGTCGGGGACAGGGCCTTAACTCCTACAATGAGCAGTTCTTC. Amino acids: CAWSRGQGLNSYNEQFF. This sequence joins TRBV30 and TRBJ2-1, with 9 bases that match TRBD1. Germline V gene lookup returns CDR1 GTSNPN and CDR2 SVGIG (reference sequence). This CDR3 region has 17 residues. After removal of 2 bases from V and 0 bases from J, the junction contained 8 bases not matched to a gene.

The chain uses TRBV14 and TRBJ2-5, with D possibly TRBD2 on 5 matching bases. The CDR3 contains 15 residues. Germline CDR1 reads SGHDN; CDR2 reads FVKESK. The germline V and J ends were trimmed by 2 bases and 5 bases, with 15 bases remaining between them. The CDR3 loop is CASSQRTPSRETQYF. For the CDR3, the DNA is TGTGCCAGCAGCCAACGGACCCCTAGCCGGGAGACCCAGTACTTC.

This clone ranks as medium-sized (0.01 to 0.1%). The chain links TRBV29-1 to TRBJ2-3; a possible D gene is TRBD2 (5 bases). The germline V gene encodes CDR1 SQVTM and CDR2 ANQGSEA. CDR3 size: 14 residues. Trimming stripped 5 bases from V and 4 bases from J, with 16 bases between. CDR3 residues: CSVSPARTADTQYF. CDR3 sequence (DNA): TGCAGCGTTTCCCCCGCCCGGACTGCAGATACGCAGTATTTT.

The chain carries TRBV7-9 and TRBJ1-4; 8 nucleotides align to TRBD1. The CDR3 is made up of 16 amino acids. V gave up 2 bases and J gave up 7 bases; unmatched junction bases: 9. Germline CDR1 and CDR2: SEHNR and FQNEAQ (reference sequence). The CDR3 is CASSLSTGGGGEKLFF. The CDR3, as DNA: TGTGCCAGCAGCTTATCTACAGGGGGAGGAGGTGAAAAACTGTTTTTT.

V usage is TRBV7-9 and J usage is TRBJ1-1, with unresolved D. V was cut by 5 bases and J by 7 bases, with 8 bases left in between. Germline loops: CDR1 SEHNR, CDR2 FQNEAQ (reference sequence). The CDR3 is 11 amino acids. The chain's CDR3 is CASSPVVEAFF. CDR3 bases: TGTGCCAGCAGCCCCGTTGTTGAAGCTTTCTTT.

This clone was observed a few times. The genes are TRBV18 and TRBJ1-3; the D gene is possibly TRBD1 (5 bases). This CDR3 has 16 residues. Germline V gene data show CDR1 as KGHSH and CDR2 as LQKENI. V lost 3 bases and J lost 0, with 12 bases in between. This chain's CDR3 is CASSPSRDYSGNTIYF. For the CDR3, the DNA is TGTGCCAGCTCACCTTCCCGGGACTACTCTGGAAACACCATATATTTT.

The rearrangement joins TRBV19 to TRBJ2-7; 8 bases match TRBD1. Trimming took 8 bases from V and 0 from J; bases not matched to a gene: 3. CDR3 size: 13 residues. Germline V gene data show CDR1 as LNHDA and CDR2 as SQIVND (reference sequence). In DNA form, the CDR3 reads TGTGCCAGTGGAACAGGGGGCTCCTACGAGCAGTACTTC. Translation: CASGTGGSYEQYF.

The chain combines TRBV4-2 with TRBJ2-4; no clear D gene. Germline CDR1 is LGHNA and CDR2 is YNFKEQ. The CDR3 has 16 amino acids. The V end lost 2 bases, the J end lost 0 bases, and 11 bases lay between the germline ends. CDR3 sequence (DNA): TGTGCCAGCAGCCAATCCGCGACTCTAGCCAAAAACATTCAGTACTTC. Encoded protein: CASSQSATLAKNIQYF.

This CDR3 reads CASSVGTGGKNYGYTF. CDR3 nucleotides: TGTGCCAGCAGCGTCGGGACAGGGGGTAAAAACTATGGCTACACCTTC. The V and J genes are TRBV5-6 and TRBJ1-2, with TRBD1 matching 11 bases. CDR1 is SGHDT and CDR2 is YYEEEE in the germline V gene. This CDR3 has 16 amino acids. With 4 bases clipped from V and 2 bases from J, the junction kept 7 bases outside the gene matches.

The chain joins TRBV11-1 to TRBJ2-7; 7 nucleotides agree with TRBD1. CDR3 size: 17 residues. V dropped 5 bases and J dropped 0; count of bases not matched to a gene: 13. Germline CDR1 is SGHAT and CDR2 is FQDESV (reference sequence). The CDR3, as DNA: TGTGCCAGCAGCAACCGAAGGGACAGCCAAAACTCCTACGAGCAGTACTTC. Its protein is CASSNRRDSQNSYEQYF.